This passage covers 29 T cell receptor beta chains from one sample sequenced in a study of blood T cells in healthy people across ages. The second PCR ran roughly 6 to 11 cycles with a sample-barcoded 5' primer and J-beta primers. TCRdb passed the 5' RACE reads through MiXCR, listing each CDR3 protein once. There are 600,000 or so distinct CDR3 sequences in the sample; 40% to 50% occur only once, and just under 25% lies in the top ten. What was sequenced was blood. The receptor set was obtained from a man at least 80 years old in good health.

This chain uses TRBV7-2 with TRBJ1-5; 10 bases are shared with TRBD1. CDR1 SGHTA and CDR2 FQGNSA come from the germline V gene. Trimming cost V 1 base and J 1 base; bases outside gene matches: 1. The CDR3 runs to 16 residues. CDR3 sequence: CASSLGGQGSNQPQHF. In DNA form, the CDR3 reads TGTGCCAGCAGCTTAGGGGGACAGGGGAGCAATCAGCCCCAGCATTTT.

V and J are TRBV6-1 and TRBJ1-2, with D unresolved. Trimming left V 2 bases short and J 2 bases short, with 9 bases between. Per germline, CDR1 MNHNS and CDR2 SASEGT. The CDR3 has 14 amino acids. The DNA for the CDR3 is TGTGCCAGCAGTGAAAATATGGGGAACTATGGCTACACCTTC. Its translation: CASSENMGNYGYTF.

The chain uses TRBV27 and TRBJ1-2; TRBD1 might be the D (5 bases). Germline V gene data show CDR1 as MNHEY and CDR2 as SMNVEV (reference sequence). V lost 6 bases to trimming and J lost 6 bases, with 14 bases between them. CDR3 length equals 13 residues. The CDR3 loop is CASRERDGDGYTF. Written as DNA, the CDR3 is TGTGCCAGCAGGGAGCGGGACGGAGATGGCTACACCTTC.

This clonotype was seen a handful of times. The chain is built from TRBV7-8 and TRBJ2-3; D tentatively reads TRBD1 or TRBD2 (5 bases each). This CDR3 comprises 15 residues. Per the germline V gene, CDR1 is SGHVS and CDR2 is FQNEAQ. The V end lost 5 bases, the J end lost 6 bases, and 18 bases lay between the germline ends. CDR3 bases: TGTGCCAGCAGCACCCTCGGGACCCTGCAGGATACGCAGTATTTT. Its translation: CASSTLGTLQDTQYF.

This clonotype showed up many times. V usage is TRBV6-6 and J usage is TRBJ1-4; TRBD1 aligns across 7 bases. The CDR3 sequence is 13 residues long. CDR1 is MNHNY and CDR2 is SVGAGI in the germline V gene (reference sequence). V was clipped by 10 bases and J by 3 bases; unmatched bases: 5. CDR3: CATRDSANEKLFF. Written as DNA, the CDR3 is TGTGCCACTAGGGACAGTGCTAATGAAAAACTGTTTTTT.

The chain links TRBV29-1 to TRBJ1-1; D remains ambiguous. The CDR3 is made up of 12 amino acids. V was pared by 4 bases and J by 5 bases, with 11 bases between. CDR1 and CDR2 from the germline V gene are SQVTM and ANQGSEA. CDR3: CSVVPGLTEAFF. CDR3 nucleotides: TGCAGCGTTGTCCCCGGGTTAACTGAAGCTTTCTTT.

The rearrangement joins TRBV20-1 to TRBJ2-5; perhaps TRBD2 as D (6 bases). CDR1 is DFQATT and CDR2 is SNEGSKA in the germline V gene (reference sequence). The CDR3 is 13 residues long. V was cut by 1 base and J by 3 bases, with 9 bases left in between. The DNA for the CDR3 is TGCAGTGCTAGAGTTGTAGCGGAAGAGACCCAGTACTTC. Translating it yields CSARVVAEETQYF.

This clonotype was seen a few times. V is TRBV20-1 and J is TRBJ2-1; 8 bases agree with TRBD2. This CDR3 comprises 15 residues. V lost 6 bases and J lost 1; bases outside the gene matches: 8. CDR1 is DFQATT, CDR2 SNEGSKA, per germline (reference sequence). The CDR3: CSAGSGRGSYNEQFF. The CDR3 DNA reads TGCAGTGCGGGGAGCGGGAGAGGGTCCTACAATGAGCAGTTCTTC.

This clonotype was seen a handful of times. The junction departs from germline at one end; a sequencing error may be responsible. V gene TRBV6-6 combines with J gene TRBJ1-1; a weak D match, TRBD1 (6 bases). The CDR3 is made up of 14 amino acids. CDR1 is MNHNY and CDR2 is SVGAGI in the germline V gene (reference sequence). The CDR3 sequence is CAGSYGGWNTEAFF. CDR3 nucleotides: TGTGCCGGCAGTTATGGGGGCTGGAACACTGAAGCTTTCTTT.

The rearrangement joins TRBV4-3 to TRBJ1-6; D is possibly TRBD1 (5 bases). The CDR3 runs 15 residues. Germline CDR1 is LGHNA and CDR2 is YSLEER. Trimming pared 0 bases from V and 9 bases from J, leaving 12 bases between. The DNA of the CDR3 is TGCGCCAGCAGCCAAGAACTACAGAGGGGTTCACCCCTCCACTTT. It is translated as CASSQELQRGSPLHF.

There are a few counts of this clonotype. The J gene is TRBJ1-1, the V gene TRBV20-1; 8 nucleotides agree with TRBD1. Germline CDR1 and CDR2: DFQATT and SNEGSKA (reference sequence). The ends lost 6 bases at V and 3 bases at J; junction bases unmatched: 6. The CDR3 is 13 residues long. The CDR3 sequence is CSASDRGDTEAFF. CDR3 nucleotides: TGCAGTGCAAGTGACAGGGGAGACACTGAAGCTTTCTTT.

The chain recombines TRBV30 with TRBJ2-1; unclear D gene. The CDR3 covers 11 residues. Per the germline V gene, CDR1 is GTSNPN and CDR2 is SVGIG (reference sequence). With 2 bases removed from V and 7 bases from J, the gap between germline ends came to 6 bases. The CDR3 DNA follows: TGTGCCTGGAGTTCACAGAATGAGCAGTTCTTC. It is translated as CAWSSQNEQFF.

In this sample, this clonotype turned up many times. J is TRBJ1-2 and V is TRBV29-1, with a tentative D call TRBD1 (6 bases). The V end was cut by 7 bases, the J end by 2 bases, with 17 bases between. The CDR3 has 14 residues. CDR1 is SQVTM and CDR2 is ANQGSEA in the germline V gene. Written as DNA, the CDR3 is TGCAGCGCCGCCCCAGGGGCAGACAACTATGGCTACACCTTC. Protein: CSAAPGADNYGYTF.

This clonotype has a handful of counts. This chain joins TRBV2 and TRBJ2-5; D unclear. V lost 4 bases, J lost 5 bases, and 14 bases lay in between. This CDR3 has 14 amino acids. Germline CDR1 is SNHLY and CDR2 is FYNNEI. CDR3 DNA: TGTGCCAGCAGTGGAGCCCCGGTGAGGGAGACCCAGTACTTC. As protein: CASSGAPVRETQYF.

This clonotype showed up many times. The genes are TRBV6-6 and TRBJ1-2; tentatively, D is TRBD1 (5 bases). This CDR3 has 13 amino acids. Trimming removed 8 bases from V and 2 bases from J, with 12 bases in between. Germline lookup yields CDR1 MNHNY and CDR2 SVGAGI (reference sequence). The CDR3 sequence is CASLPGGNYGYTF. Written as DNA, the CDR3 is TGTGCCAGCCTCCCGGGGGGAAACTATGGCTACACCTTC.

The chain uses TRBV7-2 and TRBJ2-1; 13 bases line up with TRBD2. The CDR3 totals 17 residues. Germline CDR1 SGHTA, CDR2 FQGNSA. J was trimmed by 3 bases and V by 2 bases; bases with no gene match: 4. The CDR3 region is CASSLTGTSGNYNEQFF. The CDR3 nucleotides are TGTGCCAGCAGCTTAACCGGGACTAGCGGGAACTACAATGAGCAGTTCTTC.

The gene calls are TRBV12-3 or TRBV12-4 and TRBJ2-3, with 7 bases aligning to TRBD2. CDR3 size: 15 residues. V was clipped by 1 base and J by 6 bases; unmatched bases: 7. The chain's CDR3 is CASSLVAYGGDTQYF. CDR3 bases: TGTGCCAGCAGTTTAGTGGCCTACGGGGGGGATACGCAGTATTTT.

At least ten counts were recorded for this clonotype. The chain has TRBV6-6 and TRBJ2-7; TRBD1 matches at 7 bases. This CDR3 has 16 amino acids. V lost 0 bases, J lost 7 bases, and 12 bases stayed unmatched. Germline V lookup: CDR1 MNHNY, CDR2 SVGAGI (reference sequence). CDR3 loop: CASSYSAEILRGEQYF. The CDR3 bases are TGTGCCAGCAGTTACTCAGCCGAAATACTCAGGGGGGAGCAGTACTTC.

DNA for the CDR3: TGTGCCAGCAGTTACGGAGACAGGGCCTACGAGCAGTACTTC. As protein: CASSYGDRAYEQYF. The chain joins TRBV6-5 to TRBJ2-7, with 7 bases lining up with TRBD1. The J segment lost 2 bases and the V segment lost 2 bases, leaving 3 bases of the junction unmatched. From germline, CDR1 is MNHEY and CDR2 SVGAGI. The CDR3 is 14 amino acids.

With respect to this clonotype: This may be a read error: a much more frequent sequence differs by one nucleotide. This chain joins TRBV20-1 and TRBJ2-1, with D hard to call. The germline V gene has CDR1 DFQATT and CDR2 SNEGSKA (reference sequence). This CDR3 comprises 11 residues. Trimming removed 1 base from V and 9 bases from J, with 7 bases in between. The CDR3 here is CSARGPVEQFF. The DNA for the CDR3 is TGCAGTGCTAGAGGCCCCGTTGAGCAGTTCTTC.

The chain uses TRBV25-1 and TRBJ2-4, with D possibly TRBD2 on 5 matching bases. The V gene lost 8 bases and the J gene lost 5 bases, with 13 bases spanning the gap. Looked up from germline, CDR1 is MGHDK and CDR2 is SYGVNS. The CDR3 has 13 amino acids. The CDR3 spells CASSVEGENIQYF. The CDR3 bases are TGTGCCAGCTCGGTAGAGGGCGAAAACATTCAGTACTTC.

The V call is TRBV27, the J call TRBJ2-1, with D possibly being TRBD2 (6 bases). Per germline, CDR1 MNHEY and CDR2 SMNVEV (reference sequence). V dropped 10 bases and J dropped 7 bases, with 17 bases sitting between them. The CDR3 covers 13 residues. Here the CDR3 DNA reads TGTGCCACTTACCTACTAGCCTCAAATGAGCAGTTCTTC. The encoded protein is CATYLLASNEQFF.

This clonotype was found many times. V usage is TRBV6-5 and J usage is TRBJ2-1; D may be TRBD1 (5 bases). Trimming removed 6 bases at V and 10 bases at J, with 16 bases between. Germline values: CDR1 MNHEY, CDR2 SVGAGI. The CDR3 runs to 13 residues. DNA of the CDR3: TGTGCCAGCAGCGAGAGACAGTTCGAGGAGCAGTTCTTC. Translated: CASSERQFEEQFF.

This sequence joins TRBV11-2 and TRBJ2-1; TRBD1 is a possible D gene (6 bases). V gave up 6 bases and J gave up 6 bases, with 18 bases separating them. From germline, CDR1 is SGHAT and CDR2 FQNNGV. The CDR3 extends over 15 amino acids. CDR3 sequence: CASRRPGAWGNEQFF. DNA for the CDR3: TGTGCCAGCAGAAGACCAGGGGCCTGGGGCAATGAGCAGTTCTTC.

The chain carries TRBV10-3 and TRBJ1-2; D gene uncertain. The CDR3 spans 16 residues. Germline values: CDR1 ENHRY, CDR2 SYGVKD. Trimming took 2 bases from V and 0 from J, leaving 13 bases between them. In nucleotides, the CDR3 is TGTGCCATCAGTGAGGGGAGGACCCTGGCTAACTATGGCTACACCTTC. Protein sequence: CAISEGRTLANYGYTF.

This clonotype appeared many times. The V call is TRBV29-1, the J call TRBJ2-3; D is uncertain. The CDR3 spans 11 residues. The V gene lost 6 bases and the J gene lost 0 bases, with 4 bases spanning the gap. Germline assignment: CDR1 SQVTM and CDR2 ANQGSEA. In DNA, the CDR3 is TGCAGCGTGACTAGCACAGATACGCAGTATTTT. It is translated as CSVTSTDTQYF.

The chain combines TRBV27 with TRBJ2-3; possibly TRBD1 or TRBD2 for D (7 bases each). CDR1 MNHEY and CDR2 SMNVEV come from the germline V gene (reference sequence). This CDR3 region has 14 residues. The V and J ends lost 6 bases and 3 bases respectively, with 13 bases between them. The CDR3 region is CASRLQGGTDTQYF. The CDR3 DNA reads TGTGCCAGCAGGCTGCAGGGGGGGACAGATACGCAGTATTTT.

This clonotype was seen more than once but under ten times. The J gene is TRBJ1-2, the V gene TRBV7-2, with a tentative D call TRBD1 (5 bases). This CDR3 comprises 14 residues. V was trimmed by 5 bases and J by 2 bases, leaving 12 bases between them. Germline values: CDR1 SGHTA, CDR2 FQGNSA. The CDR3 region is CASSLTAGNYGYTF. DNA for the CDR3: TGTGCCAGCAGCCTTACAGCAGGGAACTATGGCTACACCTTC.

This clonotype has just a few counts. The rearrangement links TRBV2 to TRBJ1-2; D gene uncertain. Germline CDR1 reads SNHLY; CDR2 reads FYNNEI. The CDR3 extends over 14 amino acids. V shed 2 bases and J shed 0 bases, with 7 bases lying between them. The DNA for the CDR3 is TGTGCCAGCAGTGAATTGGTGGCTAACTATGGCTACACCTTC. Encoded protein: CASSELVANYGYTF.